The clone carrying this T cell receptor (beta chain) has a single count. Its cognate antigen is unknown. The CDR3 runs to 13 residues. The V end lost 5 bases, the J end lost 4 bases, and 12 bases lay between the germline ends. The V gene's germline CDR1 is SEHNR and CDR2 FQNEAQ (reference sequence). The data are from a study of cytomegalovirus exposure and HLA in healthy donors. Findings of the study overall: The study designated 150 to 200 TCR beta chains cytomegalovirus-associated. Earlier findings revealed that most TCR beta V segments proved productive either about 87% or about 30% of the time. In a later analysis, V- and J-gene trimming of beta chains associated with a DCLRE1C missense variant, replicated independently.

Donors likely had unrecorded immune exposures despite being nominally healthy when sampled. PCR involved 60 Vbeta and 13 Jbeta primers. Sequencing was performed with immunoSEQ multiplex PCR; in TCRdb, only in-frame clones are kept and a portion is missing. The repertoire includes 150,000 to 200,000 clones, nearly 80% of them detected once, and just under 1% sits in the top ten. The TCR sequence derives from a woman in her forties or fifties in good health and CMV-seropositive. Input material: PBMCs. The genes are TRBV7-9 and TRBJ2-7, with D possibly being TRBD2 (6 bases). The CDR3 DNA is TGTGCCAGCAGCCCGGGAGCAACTTACGAGCAGTACTTC. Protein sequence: CASSPGATYEQYF.